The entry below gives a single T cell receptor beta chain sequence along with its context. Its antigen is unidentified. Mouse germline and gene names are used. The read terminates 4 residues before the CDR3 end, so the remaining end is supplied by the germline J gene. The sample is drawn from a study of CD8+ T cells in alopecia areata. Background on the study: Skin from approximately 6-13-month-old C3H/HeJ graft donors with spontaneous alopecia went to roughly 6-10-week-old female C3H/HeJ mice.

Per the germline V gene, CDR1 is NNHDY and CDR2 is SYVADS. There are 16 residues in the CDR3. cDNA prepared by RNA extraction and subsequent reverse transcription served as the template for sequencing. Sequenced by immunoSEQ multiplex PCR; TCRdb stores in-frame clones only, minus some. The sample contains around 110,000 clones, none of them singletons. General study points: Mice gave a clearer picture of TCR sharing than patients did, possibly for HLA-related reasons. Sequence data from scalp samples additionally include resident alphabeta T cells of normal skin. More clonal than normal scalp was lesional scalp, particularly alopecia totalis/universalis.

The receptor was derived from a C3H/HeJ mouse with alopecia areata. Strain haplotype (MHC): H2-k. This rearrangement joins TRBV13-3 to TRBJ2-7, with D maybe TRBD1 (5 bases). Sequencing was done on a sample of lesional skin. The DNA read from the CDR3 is TGTGCCAGCAGTGACGTACCCGACAGATTTGGGTAT. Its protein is CASSDVPDRFGY. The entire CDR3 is CASSDVPDRFGYEQYF.